This TCR beta chain was identified in a study of T cell repertoires in cytomegalovirus infection. General observations from the study: CMV carriers having the relevant HLA were flagged by cumulative public TCR beta family frequency. CMV-specific TCR beta clonotypes restricted by HLA-C dominated the ex vivo response.

J lost 4 bases, V lost 5 bases, and 4 bases had no gene match. There are 13 residues in the CDR3. MiXCR, run by TCRdb on the reads, gives a single entry per CDR3 protein. In the table there are hundreds of thousands of distinct CDR3 sequences, roughly 30% of which are singletons. This clonotype was observed a handful of times. Its antigen is as yet unknown. V gene TRBV12-3 or TRBV12-4 combines with J gene TRBJ1-2, with 7 nucleotides matching TRBD1. The specimen comprised cultured CD8+ T cells from PBMCs, sampled from culture after CMV antigen stimulation. This clonotype originated in a human donor in good health (CMV status not recorded). Some clones in this sample may be carry-over from other donors' samples. As DNA, the CDR3 is TGTGCCAGCAGTCAACCAGGGGGCTATGGCTACACCTTC. It codes for CASSQPGGYGYTF.